What follows describes a single T cell receptor beta chain. V shed 2 bases and J 3 bases; nucleotides not matched to a gene: 2. Germline CDR1 is SGHVS and CDR2 is FNYEAQ. The length of the CDR3 is 14 residues. These data come from a study of cytomegalovirus exposure and HLA in healthy donors. This PCR relied on a set of 60 Vbeta primers and 13 Jbeta primers. TCRdb's table, derived via immunoSEQ multiplex PCR, lists solely in-frame clones and lacks some. The data contain 150,000 to 200,000 clones, 70% to 90% of them singletons. The genes are TRBV7-6 and TRBJ1-2; 8 bases line up with TRBD1. This clonotype was obtained from a woman aged 18-35 years in good health and CMV-seronegative. Sequenced input: PBMCs. The CDR3 reads CASSLQGAHYGYTF. The CDR3 nucleotides are TGTGCCAGCAGCTTACAGGGGGCCCACTATGGCTACACCTTC.